This T cell receptor beta chain was sequenced for a study of blood T cell repertoires in COVID-19. Looking at the study overall: Collection of acute and convalescent COVID-19 samples took place in the United States, Italy and Spain.

This table comes from immunoSEQ multiplex PCR, and its TCRdb copy is limited to in-frame clones, with some not included. The sample contains about 210,000 clones, 70% to 90% of which appear only once. This CDR3 spans 20 amino acids. The V segment lost 5 bases and the J segment 1 base; nucleotides outside the gene matches: 12. The germline V gene has CDR1 MNHNY and CDR2 SVGAGI (reference sequence). This chain links TRBV6-6 with TRBJ2-4, with TRBD2 identical over 15 bases. The specimen was peripheral blood. This TCR derives from a man between 18 and 35 years old with active or convalescent COVID-19. The CDR3 sequence: CASSRMPGLAGGAAKNIQYF. The CDR3 DNA is TGTGCCAGCAGTCGTATGCCGGGACTAGCGGGAGGTGCGGCCAAAAACATTCAGTACTTC.